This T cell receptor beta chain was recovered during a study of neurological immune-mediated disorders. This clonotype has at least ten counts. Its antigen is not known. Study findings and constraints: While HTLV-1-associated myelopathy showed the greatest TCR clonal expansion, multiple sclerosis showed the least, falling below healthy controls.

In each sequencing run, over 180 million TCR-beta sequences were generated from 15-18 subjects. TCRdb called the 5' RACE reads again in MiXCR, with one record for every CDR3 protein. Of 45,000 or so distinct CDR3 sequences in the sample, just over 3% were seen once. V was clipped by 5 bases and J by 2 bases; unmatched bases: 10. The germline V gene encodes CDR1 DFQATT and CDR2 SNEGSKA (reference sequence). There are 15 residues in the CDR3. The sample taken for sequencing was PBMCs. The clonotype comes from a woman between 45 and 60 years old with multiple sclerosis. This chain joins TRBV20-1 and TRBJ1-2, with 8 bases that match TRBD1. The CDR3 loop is CSAGQGGSPNYGYTF. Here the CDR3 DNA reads TGCAGTGCTGGACAGGGAGGTTCACCAAACTATGGCTACACCTTC.